One and the same sample provided the 25 T cell receptor beta chains below, sequenced in a study of shared clonotypes between healthy human individuals. Terminally differentiated effector memory CD45RA+ cells were excluded from the naive CD8 cells, which were CD45RO-negative and positively selected for CCR7. Clones were sequenced by immunoSEQ multiplex PCR, and TCRdb holds only the in-frame ones, with some missing. The repertoire holds approximately 600,000 clones, with about 95% as singletons. The sequencing input was naive CD8+ T cells sorted from blood. These receptor sequences come from a woman aged 25 to 45 in good health.

V is TRBV2 and J is TRBJ1-3, with 8 bases that match TRBD1. The V gene's germline CDR1 is SNHLY and CDR2 FYNNEI. This CDR3 is 15 amino acids long. V shed 1 base, J shed 4 bases, and the junction held 3 bases outside the gene matches. CDR3 sequence reads: CASSEGQGLGNTIYF. Here the CDR3 DNA reads TGTGCCAGCAGTGAAGGACAGGGGCTGGGAAACACCATATATTTT.

The chain combines TRBV28 with TRBJ2-5, with unresolved D. Germline V gene data show CDR1 as MDHEN and CDR2 as SYDVKM. The CDR3 has 14 amino acids. V was cut by 6 bases and J by 2 bases, with 13 bases left in between. This CDR3 reads CASSPTRLQETQYF. The DNA of the CDR3 is TGTGCCAGCAGCCCGACCAGGCTACAAGAGACCCAGTACTTC. Variable domain in full (rest from reference TRBV28 and TRBJ2-5): DVKVTQSSRYLVKRTGEKVFLECVQDMDHENMFWYRQDPGLGLRLIYFSYDVKMKEKGDIPEGYSVSREKKERFSLILESASTNQTSMYLCASSPTRLQETQYFGPGTRLLVL.

This rearrangement joins TRBV28 to TRBJ2-3; D remains unclear. The CDR3 covers 14 residues. V was trimmed by 5 bases and J by 0 bases, leaving 9 bases between them. Germline CDR1 reads MDHEN; CDR2 reads SYDVKM. CDR3 DNA: TGTGCCAGCAGTCGCACTTCTAGCACAGATACGCAGTATTTT. Residues: CASSRTSSTDTQYF. The variable domain in full, completed from reference TRBV28 and TRBJ2-3, reads DVKVTQSSRYLVKRTGEKVFLECVQDMDHENMFWYRQDPGLGLRLIYFSYDVKMKEKGDIPEGYSVSREKKERFSLILESASTNQTSMYLCASSRTSSTDTQYFGPGTRLTVL.

V and J are TRBV18 and TRBJ2-7; a possible D gene is TRBD1 (6 bases). The CDR3 contains 14 residues. The germline CDR1 and CDR2 sequences are KGHSH and LQKENI. Trimming took off 6 bases at V and 1 base at J, with 13 bases between the two ends. The CDR3 DNA reads as TGTGCCAGCTCGTCTCAGGGGATATCCTACGAGCAGTACTTC. Translation: CASSSQGISYEQYF.

The genes are TRBV5-4 and TRBJ2-7; the match to TRBD1 covers 7 bases. The CDR3 runs to 13 residues. The junction had 4 bases not matched to a gene; V was cut back by 5 bases and J by 2 bases. CDR1 is SGHNT, CDR2 YYREEE, per germline (reference sequence). The CDR3 sequence: CASSSTGAYEQYF. For the CDR3, the DNA is TGTGCCAGCAGTTCTACAGGGGCCTACGAGCAGTACTTC. Full variable domain (missing parts from reference TRBV5-4 and TRBJ2-7): ETGVTQSPTHLIKTRGQQVTLRCSSQSGHNTVSWYQQALGQGPQFIFQYYREEENGRGNFPPRFSGLQFPNYSSELNVNALELDDSALYLCASSSTGAYEQYFGPGTRLTVT.

The gene calls are TRBV6-6 and TRBJ2-1; D call uncertain. Germline V gene lookup returns CDR1 MNHNY and CDR2 SVGAGI (reference sequence). This CDR3 contains 16 residues. Trimming cost V 0 bases and J 9 bases, with 18 bases left between them. The CDR3 reads CASSYSTGRLSPEQFF. CDR3 coding DNA: TGTGCCAGCAGTTACTCGACGGGTAGGCTCTCGCCTGAGCAGTTCTTC.

This chain connects TRBV2 to TRBJ1-2; weak D call: TRBD1 (5 bases). The CDR3 is 14 residues long. Trimming left V 6 bases short and J 4 bases short, with 15 bases between. Germline V gene data show CDR1 as SNHLY and CDR2 as FYNNEI. CDR3 loop: CASSSGGGSYGYTF. The CDR3 nucleotides are TGTGCCAGCAGCTCCGGTGGGGGGTCCTATGGCTACACCTTC.

The rearrangement uses TRBV27 and TRBJ2-1; a possible D gene is TRBD1 (6 bases). CDR3 length: 14 residues. The germline V gene has CDR1 MNHEY and CDR2 SMNVEV (reference sequence). Between the trimmed V and J ends, which lost 3 bases and 4 bases, there was a span of 10 bases. The chain's CDR3 is CASSLTRGYNEQFF. The CDR3 region has the DNA TGTGCCAGCAGTTTGACCAGGGGATACAATGAGCAGTTCTTC.

This chain connects TRBV19 to TRBJ1-1, with unresolved D. The V gene's germline CDR1 is LNHDA and CDR2 SQIVND (reference sequence). The CDR3 covers 11 residues. V shed 5 bases and J shed 5 bases, with 6 bases lying between them. The CDR3 loop is CASSPGTEAFF. The DNA of the CDR3 is TGTGCCAGTAGTCCGGGGACTGAAGCTTTCTTT.

V is TRBV6-1 and J is TRBJ2-7, with D uncertain. Germline V gene lookup returns CDR1 MNHNS and CDR2 SASEGT. The CDR3 extends over 15 amino acids. Trimming took off 3 bases at V and 2 bases at J, with 14 bases between the two ends. As DNA, the CDR3 is TGTGCCAGCAGTGAGGATCTAGGAGTCCCCTACGAGCAGTACTTC. It encodes CASSEDLGVPYEQYF.

The gene calls are TRBV6-5 and TRBJ1-5; unclear D gene. Germline V gene sequence: CDR1 MNHEY, CDR2 SVGAGI. There are 14 residues in the CDR3. The V and J ends lost 4 bases and 4 bases respectively, with 11 bases between them. DNA for the CDR3: TGTGCCAGCAGTTTCCCGGACGGTAATCAGCCCCAGCATTTT. The encoded protein is CASSFPDGNQPQHF.

This chain joins TRBV27 and TRBJ2-7; 9 bases align to TRBD1. Germline V CDR1 and CDR2: MNHEY, SMNVEV (reference sequence). Germline trimming cut 6 bases from V and 3 bases from J; bases unmatched to any gene: 3. The CDR3 is made up of 13 amino acids. CDR3 DNA: TGTGCCAGCAGGTTGGACAGGGGCTACGAGCAGTACTTC. It is translated as CASRLDRGYEQYF.

This clone was observed once. The rearrangement links TRBV27 to TRBJ1-1, with D perhaps TRBD1 (6 bases). Trimming took off 6 bases at V and 4 bases at J, with 12 bases between the two ends. The length of the CDR3 is 13 residues. The germline CDR1 and CDR2 sequences are MNHEY and SMNVEV (reference sequence). Written as DNA, the CDR3 is TGTGCCAGCAGGGCAGGGGTTGGCACTGAAGCTTTCTTT. It encodes CASRAGVGTEAFF.

The chain has TRBV7-6 and TRBJ2-7; 10 bases are a match to TRBD2. Germline trimming cut 0 bases from V and 5 bases from J; bases unmatched to any gene: 4. The CDR3 length is 15 residues. Germline CDR1 is SGHVS and CDR2 is FNYEAQ. The CDR3 here is CASSLAALAGDEQYF. DNA for the CDR3: TGTGCCAGCAGCTTAGCGGCCCTAGCGGGAGACGAGCAGTACTTC. The whole variable domain, filled in from reference TRBV7-6 and TRBJ2-7, reads GAGVSQSPRYKVTKRGQDVALRCDPISGHVSLYWYRQALGQGPEFLTYFNYEAQQDKSGLPNDRFSAERPEGSISTLTIQRTEQRDSAMYRCASSLAALAGDEQYFGPGTRLTVT.

This rearrangement joins TRBV2 to TRBJ1-1, with a possible D match to TRBD1 (6 bases). V lost 3 bases and J lost 5, with 16 bases in between. This CDR3 comprises 15 residues. Germline V gene lookup returns CDR1 SNHLY and CDR2 FYNNEI. The CDR3 DNA sequence: TGTGCCAGCAGTGACGGTTTACAGGGATGGACTGAAGCTTTCTTT. This translates into CASSDGLQGWTEAFF. The full variable domain, in which reference TRBV2 and TRBJ1-1 provide the parts outside the CDR3, is EPEVTQTPSHQVTQMGQEVILRCVPISNHLYFYWYRQILGQKVEFLVSFYNNEISEKSEIFDDQFSVERPDGSNFTLKIRSTKLEDSAMYFCASSDGLQGWTEAFFGQGTRLTVV.

V gene TRBV12-5 combines with J gene TRBJ2-5, with a tentative D call TRBD2 (6 bases). Between the trimmed V and J ends, which lost 1 base and 5 bases, there was a span of 8 bases. Per the germline V gene, CDR1 is LGHNT and CDR2 is FRNRAP. CDR3 length: 13 residues. The CDR3: CASGLGGGETQYF. The CDR3 nucleotides are TGTGCTAGTGGTTTGGGAGGAGGGGAGACCCAGTACTTC.

The V and J genes are TRBV9 and TRBJ1-1, with D unclear. The CDR3 consists of 13 residues. Trimming left V 0 bases short and J 6 bases short, with 9 bases between. Germline assignment: CDR1 SGDLS and CDR2 YYNGEE. CDR3 bases: TGTGCCAGCAGCGTAGATGCTGGCGCTGAAGCTTTCTTT. Protein: CASSVDAGAEAFF. The full variable domain, its missing parts supplied by reference TRBV9 and TRBJ1-1, is DSGVTQTPKHLITATGQRVTLRCSPRSGDLSVYWYQQSLDQGLQFLIQYYNGEERAKGNILERFSAQQFPDLHSELNLSSLELGDSALYFCASSVDAGAEAFFGQGTRLTVV.

The chain has TRBV5-1 and TRBJ2-3; 12 nucleotides match TRBD2. The CDR3 sequence is 20 residues long. Trimming removed 4 bases from V and 2 bases from J; junction bases left unmatched: 17. CDR1 and CDR2 from the germline V gene are SGHRS and YFSETQ. As DNA, the CDR3 is TGCGCCAGCAGCACCGGGACCGCTTCGACTAGCGGGAGATTCACAGATACGCAGTATTTT. Translation: CASSTGTASTSGRFTDTQYF.

The chain is built from TRBV7-2 and TRBJ2-3, with D possibly TRBD1 on 6 matching bases. This CDR3 spans 13 amino acids. The germline V and J ends were trimmed by 5 bases and 3 bases, with 9 bases remaining between them. Germline CDR1 reads SGHTA; CDR2 reads FQGNSA. The CDR3 loop reads CASSPTGTDTQYF. The CDR3 coding sequence is TGTGCCAGCAGCCCAACAGGGACAGATACGCAGTATTTT.

V and J are TRBV2 and TRBJ2-1; D is ambiguous. Trimming shortened V by 3 bases and J by 9 bases, and 6 bases separated the two germline ends. Looked up from germline, CDR1 is SNHLY and CDR2 is FYNNEI. This CDR3 has 11 residues. This CDR3 is CASSDSGEQFF. In DNA form, the CDR3 reads TGTGCCAGCAGTGATAGTGGTGAGCAGTTCTTC. The full variable domain, rest sourced from reference TRBV2 and TRBJ2-1, is EPEVTQTPSHQVTQMGQEVILRCVPISNHLYFYWYRQILGQKVEFLVSFYNNEISEKSEIFDDQFSVERPDGSNFTLKIRSTKLEDSAMYFCASSDSGEQFFGPGTRLTVL.

CDR3 coding DNA: TGTGCCAGCAGCTTAGAAGGGGGCTCTGGAAACACCATATATTTT. Amino acids: CASSLEGGSGNTIYF. The chain employs TRBV11-3 and TRBJ1-3, with D possibly TRBD1 on 6 matching bases. CDR3 length: 15 amino acids. Looked up from germline, CDR1 is SGHNT and CDR2 is YENEEA. Trimming left V 0 bases short and J 0 bases short, with 6 bases between.

The DNA for the CDR3 is TGTGCCAGCAGTTTGAGCAGCACAGAATACGAGCAGTACTTC. As protein: CASSLSSTEYEQYF. This chain joins TRBV27 and TRBJ2-5, with D unresolved. The J call may be wrong; the DNA end is better matched by TRBJ2-7. The CDR3 consists of 14 residues. Germline CDR1 and CDR2: MNHEY and SMNVEV (reference sequence).

CDR3 sequence: CASSLRTASYEQYF. CDR3 bases: TGTGCCAGCAGCTTAAGGACAGCTTCCTACGAGCAGTACTTC. The chain combines TRBV7-6 with TRBJ2-7; the D gene is possibly TRBD1 (6 bases). V lost 2 bases to trimming and J lost 1 base, with 9 bases between them. This CDR3 is built from 14 residues. Germline V gene data show CDR1 as SGHVS and CDR2 as FNYEAQ.

The rearrangement uses TRBV19 and TRBJ2-5; D remains ambiguous. The germline V gene encodes CDR1 LNHDA and CDR2 SQIVND (reference sequence). This CDR3 spans 14 amino acids. V lost 3 bases, J lost 4 bases, and 12 bases lay in between. The CDR3 reads CASSMKHLLETQYF. DNA of the CDR3: TGTGCCAGTAGTATGAAACACCTACTAGAGACCCAGTACTTC. The full variable domain, in which reference TRBV19 and TRBJ2-5 provide the parts outside the CDR3, is DGGITQSPKYLFRKEGQNVTLSCEQNLNHDAMYWYRQDPGQGLRLIYYSQIVNDFQKGDIAEGYSVSREKKESFPLTVTSAQKNPTAFYLCASSMKHLLETQYFGPGTRLLVL.

This chain uses TRBV29-1 with TRBJ2-5; D gene unclear. The end of the DNA aligns better with TRBJ2-7, so the J call may be wrong. This CDR3 comprises 11 residues. CDR1 and CDR2 (germline): SQVTM, ANQGSEA. CDR3 nucleotides: TGCAGCGCCCTAGATGGGTACGAGCAGTACTTC. Translation: CSALDGYEQYF.